The 28 T cell receptor beta chains presented below share a single source sample, sequenced in a study of blood T cell repertoires in COVID-19 (dated by TCRdb to 2019 to 2021). Library creation used the immunoSEQ multiplex PCR assay. In its TCRdb copy, this immuneACCESS table keeps in-frame sequences only and misses some clones. Where compared with another copy, unresolved V genes explain less than half of these, and the others have no known cause. This sample holds about 260,000 clones; roughly four fifths were observed only once. The top ten clonotypes cover 1.5% to 2% of the sample. The source material was peripheral blood. These receptors all come from an elderly woman with acute or convalescent COVID-19.

The chain links TRBV6-5 to TRBJ2-7; TRBD1 matches at 7 bases. Losses at the gene ends were 7 bases for V and 7 bases for J; bases not matched to a gene: 4. The CDR3 runs 11 residues. Germline loops: CDR1 MNHEY, CDR2 SVGAGI. The CDR3 loop reads CASKQGWEQYF. In DNA, the CDR3 is TGTGCCAGCAAACAGGGGTGGGAGCAGTACTTC.

V gene TRBV28 combines with J gene TRBJ2-1; possible D gene TRBD1, 6 bases. This CDR3 is 16 amino acids long. Per germline, CDR1 MDHEN and CDR2 SYDVKM. With 6 bases removed from V and 5 bases from J, the gap between germline ends came to 20 bases. As DNA, the CDR3 is TGTGCCAGCAGGACCCTGTCAGGGAAGGGGGACAATGAGCAGTTCTTC. This codes for CASRTLSGKGDNEQFF.

This clone turned up a few times. The chain is built from TRBV3-1 (or the pseudogene TRBV3-2) and TRBJ1-6; 7 bases align to TRBD1. The V and J ends lost 7 bases and 4 bases, in that order; junction bases with no gene match: 7. The CDR3 totals 15 residues. Looked up from germline, CDR1 is LGHDT and CDR2 is YNNKEL (reference sequence). Here the CDR3 reads CASNDRDRYNSPLHF. CDR3 nucleotide sequence: TGTGCCAGCAACGACCGGGACAGATATAATTCACCCCTCCACTTT.

The table lists this clone with a count of one. J is TRBJ1-2 and V is TRBV5-1; D remains ambiguous. The CDR3 is 10 amino acids. The germline gives CDR1 SGHRS, CDR2 YFSETQ. CDR3 protein: CPWAFYGYTF. The CDR3 DNA is TGCCCATGGGCCTTCTATGGCTACACCTTC.

The rearrangement joins TRBV18 to TRBJ1-1; D may be TRBD1 (6 bases). The germline gives CDR1 KGHSH, CDR2 LQKENI. V was pared by 0 bases and J by 0 bases, with 8 bases between. This CDR3 spans 15 amino acids. The CDR3 region has the DNA TGTGCCAGCTCACCACCGCGGGGGCTGAACACTGAAGCTTTCTTT. Translated, it gives CASSPPRGLNTEAFF. Variable domain in full (rest from reference TRBV18 and TRBJ1-1): NAGVMQNPRHLVRRRGQEARLRCSPMKGHSHVYWYRQLPEEGLKFMVYLQKENIIDESGMPKERFSAEFPKEGPSILRIQQVVRGDSAAYFCASSPPRGLNTEAFFGQGTRLTVV.

This clone came up once. The V gene is TRBV7-8, the J gene TRBJ1-1; 7 nucleotides match TRBD1. Germline V gene lookup returns CDR1 SGHVS and CDR2 FQNEAQ. The V gene end was trimmed by 7 bases and the J gene end by 1 base; junction bases not matched to a gene: 6. CDR3 size: 14 residues. The CDR3 coding sequence is TGTGCCAGCACCAGACAGGGCTCGAACACTGAAGCTTTCTTT. Its protein is CASTRQGSNTEAFF.

The chain is built from TRBV6-2 or TRBV6-3 and TRBJ1-4; D is unclear. The CDR3 has 17 amino acids. Trimming took 0 bases from V and 7 from J, leaving 18 bases between them. Germline V lookup: CDR1 MNHEY, CDR2 SVGEGT. The CDR3 loop reads CASSYSKRTGRAEKLFF. The DNA for the CDR3 is TGTGCCAGCAGTTACTCGAAACGGACCGGGCGGGCTGAAAAACTGTTTTTT.

V gene TRBV3-1 (or the pseudogene TRBV3-2) combines with J gene TRBJ1-4; 8 bases fit TRBD1. The CDR3 consists of 15 residues. Germline V lookup: CDR1 LGHDT, CDR2 YNNKEL (reference sequence). V was pared by 6 bases and J by 8 bases, with 11 bases of the junction left unmatched. DNA of the CDR3: TGTGCCAGCAGACTACGACAGGGGAAGGACGAAAAACTGTTTTTT. Translating it yields CASRLRQGKDEKLFF.

The rearrangement uses TRBV2 and TRBJ2-1; D may be TRBD2 (6 bases). V lost 3 bases to trimming and J lost 3 bases, with 12 bases between them. The CDR3 is made up of 15 amino acids. In germline, CDR1 is SNHLY, CDR2 FYNNEI. The CDR3 nucleotides read TGTGCCAGCAGTGATGTGGGGACTGTCTACAATGAGCAGTTCTTC. This sequence encodes CASSDVGTVYNEQFF.

The J gene is TRBJ1-1, the V gene TRBV7-6, with 10 bases lining up with TRBD1. From germline, CDR1 is SGHVS and CDR2 FNYEAQ. Losses at the gene ends were 1 base for V and 5 bases for J; bases not matched to a gene: 7. The CDR3 length is 16 residues. The CDR3 nucleotides are TGTGCCAGCAGCTTAGGGGCGGTGGGACAGGGGACTGAAGCTTTCTTT. The encoded protein is CASSLGAVGQGTEAFF. The full variable domain, with the rest looked up from reference TRBV7-6 and TRBJ1-1, is GAGVSQSPRYKVTKRGQDVALRCDPISGHVSLYWYRQALGQGPEFLTYFNYEAQQDKSGLPNDRFSAERPEGSISTLTIQRTEQRDSAMYRCASSLGAVGQGTEAFFGQGTRLTVV.

The gene calls are TRBV5-4 and TRBJ2-5, with D maybe TRBD2 (6 bases). The CDR3 has 16 amino acids. The V and J ends lost 4 bases and 2 bases respectively, with 18 bases between them. Per the germline V gene, CDR1 is SGHNT and CDR2 is YYREEE (reference sequence). DNA of the CDR3: TGTGCCAGCAGCATTGCCCCGCAGCGGGTACAAGAGACCCAGTACTTC. Translation gives CASSIAPQRVQETQYF. The full variable domain, rest sourced from reference TRBV5-4 and TRBJ2-5, is ETGVTQSPTHLIKTRGQQVTLRCSSQSGHNTVSWYQQALGQGPQFIFQYYREEENGRGNFPPRFSGLQFPNYSSELNVNALELDDSALYLCASSIAPQRVQETQYFGPGTRLLVL.

V usage is TRBV2 and J usage is TRBJ2-5; unclear D gene. The CDR3 totals 11 residues. CDR1 SNHLY and CDR2 FYNNEI come from the germline V gene. V was trimmed by 7 bases and J by 4 bases, leaving 7 bases between them. The DNA for the CDR3 is TGTGCCAGCAAAAACATAGAGACCCAGTACTTC. Its translation: CASKNIETQYF.

The V and J genes are TRBV6-5 and TRBJ1-6, with D tentatively TRBD1 (5 bases). CDR3 length: 15 amino acids. V was shortened by 6 bases and J by 1 base, with 10 bases between the two germline ends. Germline assignment: CDR1 MNHEY and CDR2 SVGAGI. CDR3 sequence: CASSHQGSYNSPLHF. Written as DNA, the CDR3 is TGTGCCAGCAGCCATCAGGGTTCCTATAATTCACCCCTCCACTTT.

CDR3 DNA: TGTGCCAGCAGTTTTACGTCACGGTACACCGGGGAGCTGTTTTTT. Its translation is CASSFTSRYTGELFF. The J gene is TRBJ2-2, the V gene TRBV7-3, with D uncertain. The CDR3 length is 15 residues. Between the trimmed V and J ends, which lost 6 bases and 3 bases, there was a span of 14 bases. Looked up from germline, CDR1 is SGHTA and CDR2 is FQGTGA.

The V gene is TRBV28, the J gene TRBJ2-5, with D maybe TRBD1 (7 bases). CDR1 MDHEN and CDR2 SYDVKM come from the germline V gene. CDR3 size: 15 residues. Deletions cut 6 bases from V and 3 bases from J, with 17 bases between. The CDR3 sequence: CASSVPGDRKETQYF. Here the CDR3 DNA reads TGTGCCAGCAGCGTACCGGGGGACAGAAAAGAGACCCAGTACTTC. Together with reference TRBV28 and TRBJ2-5, the CDR3 gives the full variable domain: DVKVTQSSRYLVKRTGEKVFLECVQDMDHENMFWYRQDPGLGLRLIYFSYDVKMKEKGDIPEGYSVSREKKERFSLILESASTNQTSMYLCASSVPGDRKETQYFGPGTRLLVL.

The chain employs TRBV4-2 and TRBJ2-2; D may be TRBD1 (5 bases). CDR1 is LGHNA and CDR2 is YNFKEQ in the germline V gene. This CDR3 is 15 amino acids long. Trimming removed 4 bases at V and 6 bases at J, with 15 bases between. The chain's CDR3 is CASSPHRQGAGELFF. CDR3 nucleotide sequence: TGTGCCAGCAGCCCCCACCGACAAGGGGCCGGGGAGCTGTTTTTT.

V is TRBV5-4 and J is TRBJ1-1; D possibly corresponds to TRBD1 (6 bases). CDR3 length: 13 amino acids. Trimming pared 4 bases from V and 3 bases from J, leaving 10 bases between. Looked up from germline, CDR1 is SGHNT and CDR2 is YYREEE (reference sequence). CDR3: CASSRGRDTEAFF. The CDR3 bases are TGTGCCAGCAGCAGGGGGAGGGACACTGAAGCTTTCTTT.

The gene calls are TRBV6-1 and TRBJ1-2, with D perhaps TRBD1 (5 bases). Deletions cut 2 bases from V and 4 bases from J, with 14 bases between. From germline, CDR1 is MNHNS and CDR2 SASEGT. CDR3 length: 15 amino acids. The CDR3 loop reads CASSEWGKGVYGYTF. In DNA, the CDR3 is TGTGCCAGCAGTGAATGGGGAAAAGGGGTCTATGGCTACACCTTC.

This clone was detected once. This sequence joins TRBV3-1 (or the pseudogene TRBV3-2) and TRBJ1-4; 7 positions agree with TRBD1. The CDR3 has 14 residues. Germline lookup yields CDR1 LGHDT and CDR2 YNNKEL (reference sequence). V gave up 4 bases and J gave up 7 bases; unmatched junction bases: 6. CDR3 nucleotides: TGTGCCAGCAGCCCCCGGGACAGAGTTGAAAAACTGTTTTTT. This gives the protein CASSPRDRVEKLFF.

The chain is built from TRBV24-1 and TRBJ2-1, with D maybe TRBD1 (6 bases). CDR3 length: 15 residues. Trimming removed 3 bases from V and 1 base from J, with 9 bases in between. Per the germline V gene, CDR1 is KGHDR and CDR2 is SFDVKD. The CDR3, as DNA: TGTGCCACCAGTGATCTGGGGGCGTCCTACAATGAGCAGTTCTTC. Protein sequence: CATSDLGASYNEQFF.

This clone was observed a few times. The rearrangement uses TRBV5-1 and TRBJ2-7; TRBD1 matches at 7 bases. The V and J ends lost 5 bases and 0 bases, in that order; junction bases with no gene match: 8. Germline V gene sequence: CDR1 SGHRS, CDR2 YFSETQ. This CDR3 has 15 amino acids. CDR3 region: CASRRQGAYSYEQYF. CDR3 DNA sequence: TGCGCCAGCAGGCGACAGGGAGCTTACTCCTACGAGCAGTACTTC.

The chain links TRBV18 to TRBJ1-2; TRBD1 matches 7 bases. Germline assignment: CDR1 KGHSH and CDR2 LQKENI. The junction had 6 bases not matched to a gene; V was cut back by 0 bases and J by 8 bases. This CDR3 is 14 amino acids long. CDR3 DNA sequence: TGTGCCAGCTCACCACCGACAGGGACTAGGGGCTACACCTTC. This gives the protein CASSPPTGTRGYTF. The whole variable domain, filled in from reference TRBV18 and TRBJ1-2, reads NAGVMQNPRHLVRRRGQEARLRCSPMKGHSHVYWYRQLPEEGLKFMVYLQKENIIDESGMPKERFSAEFPKEGPSILRIQQVVRGDSAAYFCASSPPTGTRGYTFGSGTRLTVV.

The V and J genes are TRBV5-5 and TRBJ2-7; D remains ambiguous. Germline V gene lookup returns CDR1 SGHKS and CDR2 YYEKEE (reference sequence). The CDR3 runs 13 residues. Trimming cost V 1 base and J 2 bases, with 7 bases left between them. Here the CDR3 reads CASSLSSAYEQYF. CDR3 coding DNA: TGTGCCAGCAGCTTGTCGTCAGCCTACGAGCAGTACTTC.

The gene calls are TRBV9 and TRBJ1-1; D may be TRBD1 (5 bases). CDR3 length: 14 residues. CDR1 SGDLS and CDR2 YYNGEE come from the germline V gene. The ends were cut back, 3 bases at V and 0 bases at J, with 9 bases in the middle. The CDR3 bases are TGTGCCAGCAGCGGCAGGGCAATGAACACTGAAGCTTTCTTT. Translating gives CASSGRAMNTEAFF. The whole variable domain, remainder taken from reference TRBV9 and TRBJ1-1, is DSGVTQTPKHLITATGQRVTLRCSPRSGDLSVYWYQQSLDQGLQFLIQYYNGEERAKGNILERFSAQQFPDLHSELNLSSLELGDSALYFCASSGRAMNTEAFFGQGTRLTVV.

J is TRBJ2-3 and V is TRBV19, with TRBD2 matching over 9 bases. This CDR3 region has 15 residues. Germline loops: CDR1 LNHDA, CDR2 SQIVND (reference sequence). The V and J ends lost 4 bases and 2 bases, in that order; junction bases with no gene match: 4. CDR3 sequence reads: CASSTTSGPTDTQYF. The DNA of the CDR3 is TGTGCCAGTAGTACCACTAGCGGGCCCACAGATACGCAGTATTTT.

This clone appeared a few times. Germline and junction disagree at one end, which may indicate a read error. The chain couples TRBV2 to TRBJ2-7, with D perhaps TRBD1 (7 bases). Germline CDR1 is SNHLY and CDR2 is FYNNEI. The CDR3 has 11 residues. The CDR3 sequence: CGGRGYSEQYF. CDR3 DNA: TGCGGGGGCAGGGGGTATTCCGAGCAGTACTTC.

V and J are TRBV18 and TRBJ2-1; 9 bases are shared with TRBD2. V shed 0 bases and J 2 bases; nucleotides not matched to a gene: 5. Germline-derived CDR1 and CDR2 are KGHSH and LQKENI. The CDR3 runs 17 residues. The CDR3 nucleotides are TGTGCCAGCTCACCACCCAGGGGACTAGCACCCTACAATGAGCAGTTCTTC. As protein: CASSPPRGLAPYNEQFF.

The V gene is TRBV30, the J gene TRBJ1-3, with D perhaps TRBD1 (5 bases). Trimming took 0 bases from V and 2 from J, leaving 11 bases between them. Germline lookup yields CDR1 GTSNPN and CDR2 SVGIG (reference sequence). This CDR3 is built from 15 residues. The CDR3 DNA reads TGTGCCTGGAGTGTAGGGTGGGGCACTGGAAACACCATATATTTT. Translated: CAWSVGWGTGNTIYF.